These T cell receptor beta chains were read from a single sample in a study of T cell responses to AZD1222 COVID-19 vaccine. Repertoires were generated with immunoSEQ multiplex PCR, while TCRdb's copy carries only in-frame clones and drops some. The table records 130,000 or so clones, approximately 84% of them present only once. The source material was peripheral blood, sampled on day 0 of AZD1222 vaccination. The origin of the receptors is an adult in good health. Both conserved end residues are part of each CDR3. The D gene is left open where the match is weak. Clone size is stated in some rows and not others, as once, few, many or a class when expanded.

D gene	V gene	clone size	J gene	CDR3 DNA	CDR3 protein
.	TRBV5-5	.	TRBJ1-1	TGTGCCAGCAGCTTGTCGATGAATCGGGTGATGAGGCACACTGAAGCTTTCTTT	CASSLSMNRVMRHTEAFF
.	TRBV28	once	TRBJ2-5	TGTGCCAGCAGCCCGTTGGAGGGAGGAGAGACCCAGTACTTC	CASSPLEGGETQYF
.	TRBV5-6	.	TRBJ1-2	TGTGCCAGCAGTTACCCATATCGGCAGGTCTATGGCTACACCTTC	CASSYPYRQVYGYTF
.	TRBV29-1	.	TRBJ2-3	TGCAGCACCAACACAGATACGCAGTATTTT	CSTNTDTQYF
TRBD1	TRBV6-6	.	TRBJ1-3	TGTGCCAGCAGTCCCGCAGGGGGCTCTGGAAACACCATATATTTT	CASSPAGGSGNTIYF
TRBD2	TRBV28	.	TRBJ2-7	TGTGCCAGCAGGGCGTCCCTCAGAAAGGGAGGGCCGTTCGGGGAGCAGTACTTC	CASRASLRKGGPFGEQYF
.	TRBV9	.	TRBJ2-7	TGTGCCAGCAGCCCCCAGGTGCTAGCAGTTGACGAGCAGTACTTC	CASSPQVLAVDEQYF
.	TRBV29-1	.	TRBJ1-2	TGCAGCGTTGATGAACAGGGCCTTGGCTACACCTTC	CSVDEQGLGYTF
.	TRBV5-5	.	TRBJ1-2	TGTGCCGGCTCACAGATCCAAGGCTATGGCTACACCTTC	CAGSQIQGYGYTF
.	TRBV20-1	once	TRBJ1-2	TGCAGTGCTAGTAGTCAGGAGCTTAACTATGGCTACACCTTC	CSASSQELNYGYTF
.	TRBV18	.	TRBJ1-2	TGTGCCAGCTCACAAACCCCACAGGGATATAACTATGGCTACACCTTC	CASSQTPQGYNYGYTF
TRBD2	TRBV7-2	.	TRBJ2-3	TGTGCCAGCAGCTTAGGACGGGGGGAGGGAGATACGCAGTATTTT	CASSLGRGEGDTQYF
.	TRBV10-1	.	TRBJ2-3	TGCGCCAGCAGTTGGGCTAAAACCCGAGGGGCAGATACGCAGTATTTT	CASSWAKTRGADTQYF
.	TRBV5-1	.	TRBJ2-1	TGCGCCAGCAGCACTTTAACAGGGAATGAGCAGTTCTTC	CASSTLTGNEQFF
.	TRBV6-5	.	TRBJ1-1	TGTGCCAGCAGTTACTCGACAGATGAAGCTTTCTTT	CASSYSTDEAFF
.	TRBV6-5	.	TRBJ1-5	TGTGCCAGCAGCCGGACCCCTCAGGGCAATCAGCCCCAGCATTTT	CASSRTPQGNQPQHF
TRBD2	TRBV6-1	few	TRBJ2-5	TGTGCCAGCAGTGAACCGGGACTAGAAGAGACCCAGTACTTC	CASSEPGLEETQYF
.	TRBV25-1	few	TRBJ1-4	TGTGCCAGCAGTGAAATGGGAAGTAACCCTTGGAGAGAAAAACTGTTTTTT	CASSEMGSNPWREKLFF
.	TRBV15	.	TRBJ1-2	TGTGCCACCAGCGGGGGCTATGGCTACACCTTC	CATSGGYGYTF
.	TRBV19	.	TRBJ2-1	TGTGCCAGTAGTCTCGGAACCTACAATGAGCAGTTCTTC	CASSLGTYNEQFF
.	TRBV9	.	TRBJ2-1	TGTGCCAGCAGCCAAAGCGGACAGCAAAATGAGCAGTTCTTC	CASSQSGQQNEQFF
.	TRBV9	.	TRBJ2-7	TGTGCCAGCAGCCCCGACGGGAAAAGGCCTTACGAGCAGTACTTC	CASSPDGKRPYEQYF
.	TRBV28	.	TRBJ2-5	TGTGCCAGCAGCCTGTCTCGCAGCCAAGAGACCCAGTACTTC	CASSLSRSQETQYF
.	TRBV7-2	.	TRBJ1-2	TGTGCCAGCAGCCTACCGGGTCTCCGGGGGGGGGATGGCTACACCTTC	CASSLPGLRGGDGYTF
.	TRBV5-4	.	TRBJ2-3	TGTGCCAGCAGCCAGGGCGTCCACACAGATACGCAGTATTTT	CASSQGVHTDTQYF
.	TRBV3-1/TRBV3-2	few	TRBJ1-2	TGTGCCAGCAGCCCCCTTACAGGGAATGGCTACACCTTC	CASSPLTGNGYTF
TRBD2	TRBV20-1	.	TRBJ2-1	TGCAGTGCTAGTCCCGGGACTAGCGGGGGCAATGAGCAGTTCTTC	CSASPGTSGGNEQFF
.	TRBV6-2/TRBV6-3	.	TRBJ2-4	TGTGCCAGCAGTTACGCGGGCGGACTAGCCAAAAACATTCAGTACTTC	CASSYAGGLAKNIQYF
.	TRBV5-4	.	TRBJ1-6	TGTGCCAGCAGCTTGGGGACCAATTCACCCCTCCACTTT	CASSLGTNSPLHF
TRBD2	TRBV7-2	.	TRBJ2-1	TGTGCCAGCAGCTTCGGGGGGGCCCGTAATGAGCAGTTCTTC	CASSFGGARNEQFF
TRBD2	TRBV5-1	.	TRBJ2-1	TGCGCCAGCAGCGGAAGCGGGGGGGCCTTCAATGAGCAGTTCTTC	CASSGSGGAFNEQFF
.	TRBV11-3	.	TRBJ1-2	TGTGCCAGCAGCCCTAAAATGTCGGTGGACGACTATGGCTACACCTTC	CASSPKMSVDDYGYTF
.	TRBV9	few	TRBJ1-2	TGTGCCAGCAGCGTTGGGGGGGACTATGGCTACACCTTC	CASSVGGDYGYTF